Below, one T cell receptor beta chain is given with its context. The junction had 6 bases not matched to a gene; V was cut back by 3 bases and J by 5 bases. The CDR3 runs to 14 residues. Per germline, CDR1 SGHTA and CDR2 FQGNSA. Profiled with immunoSEQ multiplex PCR; TCRdb holds only in-frame clones, not every one. The data contain 94,000 or so clones, 90% of them seen just once; the ten biggest clones take up 26%. The sample originates from a study of T cell responses to AZD1222 COVID-19 vaccine. The V call is TRBV7-2, the J call TRBJ2-7, with 8 bases that match TRBD1. The clonotype comes from an adult in good health. Specimen: peripheral blood, collected on day 0 of AZD1222 vaccination. CDR3 amino acids: CASSLGQGADEQYF. Written as DNA, the CDR3 is TGTGCCAGCAGCTTGGGGCAGGGGGCCGACGAGCAGTACTTC.